This TCR beta chain was captured by sequencing in a study of T cells in Graves' hyperthyroidism and ophthalmopathy. It was RNA transcripts that yielded the amplified TCR beta CDR3 regions. HTBI primers drove first-round RT-PCR of the TCR CDR3. MiXCR was run by TCRdb on the multiplex PCR reads, yielding one entry per CDR3 protein. The sample contains under 600,000 distinct CDR3 sequences, 15% to 20% of which appear only once. PBMCs were collected from a roughly 9.7 ml volume of fresh peripheral blood. The CDR3 is made up of 13 amino acids. The V gene lost 4 bases and the J gene lost 8 bases, with 12 bases spanning the gap. Germline CDR1 reads SGHTA; CDR2 reads FQGTGA. The sample holds a few counts of this clonotype.

V is TRBV7-3 and J is TRBJ2-1; possible D gene TRBD2, 7 bases. The sequence derives from a woman in her forties with Graves' ophthalmopathy. Sequenced: blood. For the CDR3, the DNA is TGTGCCAGCAGCTCCCTGGGGGGGCATGAGCAGTTCTTC. Translation: CASSSLGGHEQFF.